The 26 T cell receptor beta chains below all came from one sample that was sequenced in a study of blood T cell repertoires in COVID-19. TCRdb's copy holds only in-frame clones and misses some; the assay was immunoSEQ multiplex PCR. The top ten clones hold about 5.1% of a sample with about 71,000 clones, 90% of them seen once. Sequenced: peripheral blood. Receptors originate from a woman aged 18-30 years with acute or convalescent COVID-19.

The gene calls are TRBV6-1 and TRBJ2-1; D gene ambiguous. The V end lost 3 bases, the J end lost 9 bases, and 12 bases lay between the germline ends. Germline assignment: CDR1 MNHNS and CDR2 SASEGT. CDR3 length equals 13 residues. The CDR3 sequence is CASSDQVHLEQFF. CDR3 nucleotides: TGTGCCAGCAGTGACCAGGTACACCTTGAGCAGTTCTTC.

The chain joins TRBV6-5 to TRBJ1-2; possible D gene TRBD1, 6 bases. CDR3 length: 13 residues. V was clipped by 4 bases and J by 5 bases, with 11 bases between them. Germline V gene sequence: CDR1 MNHEY, CDR2 SVGAGI. The CDR3 reads CASSWTEKYGYTF. CDR3 nucleotides: TGTGCCAGCAGTTGGACAGAGAAATATGGCTACACCTTC.

In its sample, this clone was seen a few times. The genes are TRBV28 and TRBJ1-1, with TRBD1 identical over 8 bases. CDR3 size: 15 residues. CDR1 is MDHEN, CDR2 SYDVKM, per germline. J lost 5 bases, V lost 2 bases, and 7 bases had no gene match. The CDR3, as DNA: TGTGCCAGCAGTTTAAGTTTGCAGGGGGCAACTGAAGCTTTCTTT. Amino acid sequence: CASSLSLQGATEAFF.

The rearrangement joins TRBV7-2 to TRBJ1-2; D is unresolved. The CDR3 totals 14 residues. In germline, CDR1 is SGHTA, CDR2 FQGNSA. The ends were cut back, 1 base at V and 1 base at J, with 7 bases in the middle. This chain's CDR3 is CASSLGRDNYGYTF. The CDR3 bases are TGTGCCAGCAGCTTAGGACGGGATAACTATGGCTACACCTTC.

This CDR3 reads CASSQGQGARSGYTF. The DNA of the CDR3 is TGCGCCAGCAGCCAGGGACAGGGGGCTCGTAGTGGCTACACCTTC. This chain joins TRBV4-1 and TRBJ1-2; TRBD1 matches 12 bases. After removal of 3 bases from V and 7 bases from J, the junction contained 6 bases not matched to a gene. In germline, CDR1 is MGHRA, CDR2 YSYEKL. CDR3 length: 15 amino acids.

The chain carries TRBV28 and TRBJ2-6; 12 bases line up with TRBD1. The J segment lost 4 bases and the V segment lost 5 bases, leaving 12 bases of the junction unmatched. The CDR3 has 19 amino acids. CDR1 is MDHEN and CDR2 is SYDVKM in the germline V gene. CDR3 DNA: TGTGCCAGCAGTAACAAATCGGGACAGGGGGCCACGGGGGCCAACGTCCTGACTTTC. Amino acid sequence: CASSNKSGQGATGANVLTF.

The chain has TRBV2 and TRBJ1-1; 8 bases map to TRBD1. Losses at the gene ends were 5 bases for V and 4 bases for J; bases not matched to a gene: 6. There are 14 residues in the CDR3. Germline loops: CDR1 SNHLY, CDR2 FYNNEI. CDR3 in amino acids: CASSPTGGPTEAFF. CDR3 coding DNA: TGTGCCAGCAGTCCAACAGGGGGACCCACTGAAGCTTTCTTT.

The chain couples TRBV29-1 to TRBJ2-5, with D possibly TRBD1 on 5 matching bases. This CDR3 comprises 11 residues. Germline-derived CDR1 and CDR2 are SQVTM and ANQGSEA. Trimming pared 6 bases from V and 4 bases from J, leaving 9 bases between. DNA for the CDR3: TGCAGCGTCCCTAGGGGAGAGACCCAGTACTTC. Its protein is CSVPRGETQYF.

V is TRBV19 and J is TRBJ2-1, with 14 bases fitting TRBD2. V was pared by 7 bases and J by 7 bases, with 6 bases of the junction left unmatched. Germline V gene lookup returns CDR1 LNHDA and CDR2 SQIVND (reference sequence). This CDR3 has 15 residues. CDR3 nucleotides: TGTGCCAGTACCCCTGGGACTAGCGGGAGAAATGAGCAGTTCTTC. Translated: CASTPGTSGRNEQFF.

This chain joins TRBV7-2 and TRBJ2-1, with TRBD2 matching 8 bases. CDR1 is SGHTA, CDR2 FQGNSA, per germline. The CDR3 is 16 residues long. The junction had 3 bases not matched to a gene; V was cut back by 2 bases and J by 0 bases. CDR3 region: CASSLSSGSSYNEQFF. The CDR3 DNA sequence: TGTGCCAGCAGCTTATCTAGCGGGTCCTCCTACAATGAGCAGTTCTTC.

A few counts support this clone. The chain joins TRBV5-1 to TRBJ2-2; 8 bases agree with TRBD2. Looked up from germline, CDR1 is SGHRS and CDR2 is YFSETQ. The CDR3 sequence is 16 residues long. The J segment lost 0 bases and the V segment lost 4 bases, leaving 5 bases of the junction unmatched. The chain's CDR3 is CASSRWGLANTGELFF. DNA for the CDR3: TGCGCCAGCAGCCGATGGGGACTAGCGAACACCGGGGAGCTGTTTTTT.

V gene TRBV4-1 combines with J gene TRBJ2-3; TRBD2 matches at 7 bases. This CDR3 is built from 16 residues. CDR1 MGHRA and CDR2 YSYEKL come from the germline V gene. The J segment lost 2 bases and the V segment lost 2 bases, leaving 7 bases of the junction unmatched. The CDR3 spells CASSQPRTSATDTQYF. The CDR3 DNA reads TGCGCCAGCAGCCAACCACGAACTAGCGCCACAGATACGCAGTATTTT.

The gene calls are TRBV5-8 and TRBJ2-7; weak D call: TRBD1 (6 bases). Trimming cost V 1 base and J 3 bases, with 11 bases left between them. The V gene's germline CDR1 is SGHTS and CDR2 YDEGEE. The CDR3 spans 14 residues. CDR3 protein: CASSLYRGSYEQYF. In DNA, the CDR3 is TGTGCCAGCAGCTTGTATAGGGGGAGCTACGAGCAGTACTTC.

V and J are TRBV6-5 and TRBJ2-7; a possible D gene is TRBD1 (5 bases). Trimming cost V 2 bases and J 6 bases, with 11 bases left between them. CDR1 is MNHEY and CDR2 is SVGAGI in the germline V gene. This CDR3 region has 13 residues. The CDR3: CASSYGAGREQYF. CDR3 in DNA: TGTGCCAGCAGTTACGGGGCAGGGCGCGAGCAGTACTTC.

The V call is TRBV27, the J call TRBJ2-7; perhaps TRBD1 as D (6 bases). V was trimmed by 5 bases and J by 2 bases, leaving 16 bases between them. Germline loops: CDR1 MNHEY, CDR2 SMNVEV (reference sequence). The CDR3 has 15 residues. CDR3 amino acids: CASSPGQGFAYEQYF. The CDR3 DNA reads TGTGCCAGCAGTCCGGGGCAGGGGTTTGCCTACGAGCAGTACTTC.

The gene calls are TRBV11-2 and TRBJ2-3; 7 nucleotides line up with TRBD2. V was pared by 1 base and J by 0 bases, with 1 base of the junction left unmatched. Germline V gene sequence: CDR1 SGHAT, CDR2 FQNNGV. The CDR3 is 15 residues long. CDR3 in amino acids: CASSLGGGSTDTQYF. DNA of the CDR3: TGTGCCAGCAGCTTAGGCGGGGGTAGCACAGATACGCAGTATTTT. Combining the CDR3 with reference TRBV11-2 and TRBJ2-3 gives the whole variable domain EAGVAQSPRYKIIEKRQSVAFWCNPISGHATLYWYQQILGQGPKLLIQFQNNGVVDDSQLPKDRFSAERLKGVDSTLKIQPAKLEDSAVYLCASSLGGGSTDTQYFGPGTRLTVL.

The chain carries TRBV16 and TRBJ1-5; the D is unclear. V was pared by 4 bases and J by 9 bases, with 22 bases between. Germline lookup yields CDR1 KGHSY and CDR2 FQNENV. The CDR3 is 16 residues long. CDR3 bases: TGTGCCAGCAGCCCACTTATTACGCCTGGGAGTAGGCCCCAGCATTTT. It specifies CASSPLITPGSRPQHF.

J is TRBJ2-5 and V is TRBV3-1 (or the pseudogene TRBV3-2); TRBD2 matches at 8 bases. This CDR3 is 17 amino acids long. Germline V gene lookup returns CDR1 LGHDT and CDR2 YNNKEL (reference sequence). The V gene end was trimmed by 4 bases and the J gene end by 7 bases; junction bases not matched to a gene: 17. The CDR3 coding sequence is TGTGCCAGCAGCCCCTTGGTTAGCGCGGGGGGAATAGCGACCCAGTACTTC. It specifies CASSPLVSAGGIATQYF.

The CDR3 reads CASSFTAWEENYNEQFF. CDR3 nucleotide sequence: TGTGCCAGCAGCTTTACCGCGTGGGAGGAGAACTACAATGAGCAGTTCTTC. This sequence joins TRBV13 and TRBJ2-1, with a weak D call TRBD2 (6 bases). In germline, CDR1 is PRHDT, CDR2 FYEKMQ (reference sequence). Trimming shortened V by 3 bases and J by 3 bases, and 18 bases separated the two germline ends. This CDR3 contains 17 residues.

The V gene is TRBV4-1, the J gene TRBJ2-3; 7 bases agree with TRBD1. The germline V gene has CDR1 MGHRA and CDR2 YSYEKL. V trimming: 0 bases; J trimming: 4 bases; junction bases outside the gene matches: 7. CDR3 length: 16 residues. CDR3 coding DNA: TGCGCCAGCAGCCAAGACAAGGGGGCTCCGGCAGATACGCAGTATTTT. It encodes CASSQDKGAPADTQYF.

The chain is built from TRBV27 and TRBJ1-1, with 9 bases identical to TRBD1. The CDR3 extends over 14 amino acids. V lost 5 bases to trimming and J lost 1 base; unmatched junction nucleotides: 2. Germline loops: CDR1 MNHEY, CDR2 SMNVEV (reference sequence). CDR3 amino acids: CASSMGQGNTEAFF. CDR3 sequence (DNA): TGTGCCAGCAGTATGGGACAGGGGAACACTGAAGCTTTCTTT.

This chain connects TRBV18 to TRBJ1-3; tentatively, D is TRBD1 (5 bases). CDR3 size: 14 residues. Looked up from germline, CDR1 is KGHSH and CDR2 is LQKENI. Deletions cut 5 bases from V and 3 bases from J, with 11 bases between. In DNA form, the CDR3 reads TGTGCCAGCTCATCCCAGGGTCTTGGAAACACCATATATTTT. Protein: CASSSQGLGNTIYF. The full variable domain, rest sourced from reference TRBV18 and TRBJ1-3, is NAGVMQNPRHLVRRRGQEARLRCSPMKGHSHVYWYRQLPEEGLKFMVYLQKENIIDESGMPKERFSAEFPKEGPSILRIQQVVRGDSAAYFCASSSQGLGNTIYFGEGSWLTVV.

This rearrangement joins TRBV28 to TRBJ1-2, with D possibly being TRBD1 (5 bases). The length of the CDR3 is 13 residues. CDR1 MDHEN and CDR2 SYDVKM come from the germline V gene. The V end lost 10 bases, the J end lost 6 bases, and 18 bases lay between the germline ends. CDR3 nucleotides: TGTGCCACCCGGGGAGGGACCGGGGATGGCTACACCTTC. This encodes CATRGGTGDGYTF.

The chain employs TRBV28 and TRBJ1-3; no definite D call. The CDR3 is made up of 16 amino acids. Germline V CDR1 and CDR2: MDHEN, SYDVKM. Trimming shortened V by 2 bases and J by 0 bases, and 11 bases separated the two germline ends. DNA for the CDR3: TGTGCCAGCAGTTTAGACCATGGGCCCTCTGGAAACACCATATATTTT. This translates into CASSLDHGPSGNTIYF.

The gene calls are TRBV2 and TRBJ2-1; 7 bases are a match to TRBD2. V dropped 8 bases and J dropped 4; count of bases not matched to a gene: 8. The CDR3 contains 14 residues. The germline V gene encodes CDR1 SNHLY and CDR2 FYNNEI. CDR3 sequence reads: CASQREGRYNEQFF. For the CDR3, the DNA is TGTGCCAGCCAGAGGGAGGGGAGATACAATGAGCAGTTCTTC.

This chain links TRBV6-2 or TRBV6-3 with TRBJ1-2; no clear D gene. From germline, CDR1 is MNHEY and CDR2 SVGEGT. V lost 5 bases, J lost 0 bases, and 10 bases lay in between. The CDR3 loop spans 14 amino acids. The CDR3 spells CASSPIRANYGYTF. In DNA, the CDR3 is TGTGCCAGCAGTCCGATCCGGGCTAACTATGGCTACACCTTC.